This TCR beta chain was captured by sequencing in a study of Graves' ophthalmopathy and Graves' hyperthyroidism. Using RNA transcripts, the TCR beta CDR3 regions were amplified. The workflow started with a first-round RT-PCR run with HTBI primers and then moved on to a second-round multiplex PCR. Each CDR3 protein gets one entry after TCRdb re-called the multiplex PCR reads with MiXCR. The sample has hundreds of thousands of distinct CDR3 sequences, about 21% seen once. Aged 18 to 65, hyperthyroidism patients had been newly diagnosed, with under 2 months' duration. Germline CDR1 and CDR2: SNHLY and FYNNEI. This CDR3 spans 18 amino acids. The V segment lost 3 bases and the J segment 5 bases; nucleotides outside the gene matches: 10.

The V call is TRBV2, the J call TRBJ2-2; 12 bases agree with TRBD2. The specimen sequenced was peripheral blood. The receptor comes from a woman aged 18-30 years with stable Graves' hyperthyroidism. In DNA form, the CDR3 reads TGTGCCAGCAGTGAGGGGACTAGCGGGCGAGGAAGGACCGGGGAGCTGTTTTTT. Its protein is CASSEGTSGRGRTGELFF.